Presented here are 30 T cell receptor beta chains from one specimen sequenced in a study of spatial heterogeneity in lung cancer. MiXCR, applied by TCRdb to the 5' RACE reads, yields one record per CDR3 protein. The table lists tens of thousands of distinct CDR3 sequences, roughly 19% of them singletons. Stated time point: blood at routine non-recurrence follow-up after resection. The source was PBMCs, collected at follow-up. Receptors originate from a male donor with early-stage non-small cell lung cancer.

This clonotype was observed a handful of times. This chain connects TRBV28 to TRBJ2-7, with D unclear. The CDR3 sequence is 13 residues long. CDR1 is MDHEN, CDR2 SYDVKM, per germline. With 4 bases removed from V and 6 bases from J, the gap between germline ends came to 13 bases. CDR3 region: CASSSSMVFEQYF. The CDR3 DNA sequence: TGTGCCAGCAGTTCCTCGATGGTTTTCGAGCAGTACTTC.

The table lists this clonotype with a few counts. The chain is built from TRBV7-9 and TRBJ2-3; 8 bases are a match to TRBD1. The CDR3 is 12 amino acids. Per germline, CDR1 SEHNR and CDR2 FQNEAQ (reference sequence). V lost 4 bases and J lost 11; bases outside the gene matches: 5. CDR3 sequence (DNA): TGTGCCAGCAGCTCAGGACAGGGCTTGCAGTATTTT. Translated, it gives CASSSGQGLQYF.

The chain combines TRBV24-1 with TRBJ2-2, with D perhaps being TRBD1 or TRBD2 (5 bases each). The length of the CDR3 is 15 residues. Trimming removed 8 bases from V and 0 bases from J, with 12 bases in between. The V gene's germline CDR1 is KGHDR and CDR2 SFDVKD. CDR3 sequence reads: CATTLGTANTGELFF. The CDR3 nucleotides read TGTGCCACCACCCTAGGGACGGCGAACACCGGGGAGCTGTTTTTT.

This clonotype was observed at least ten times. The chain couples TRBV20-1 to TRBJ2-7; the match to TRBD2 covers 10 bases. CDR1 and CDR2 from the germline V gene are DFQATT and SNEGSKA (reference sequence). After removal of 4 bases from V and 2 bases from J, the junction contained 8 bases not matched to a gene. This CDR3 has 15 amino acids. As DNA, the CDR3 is TGCAGTGCTACCCGAACTAGCGGGGCGCCCTACGAGCAGTACTTC. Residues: CSATRTSGAPYEQYF.

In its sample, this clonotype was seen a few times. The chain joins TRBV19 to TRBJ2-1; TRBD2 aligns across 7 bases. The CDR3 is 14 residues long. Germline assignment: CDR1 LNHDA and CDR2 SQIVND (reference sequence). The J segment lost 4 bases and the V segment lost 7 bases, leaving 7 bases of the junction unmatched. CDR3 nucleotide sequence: TGTGCCAGTAACTACGGGAGGACGTACAATGAGCAGTTCTTC. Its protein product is CASNYGRTYNEQFF.

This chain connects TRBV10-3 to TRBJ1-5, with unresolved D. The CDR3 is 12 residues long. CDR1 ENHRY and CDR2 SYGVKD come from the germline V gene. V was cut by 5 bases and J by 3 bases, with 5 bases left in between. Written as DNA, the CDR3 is TGTGCCATCAGTCCCACCAATCAGCCCCAGCATTTT. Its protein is CAISPTNQPQHF.

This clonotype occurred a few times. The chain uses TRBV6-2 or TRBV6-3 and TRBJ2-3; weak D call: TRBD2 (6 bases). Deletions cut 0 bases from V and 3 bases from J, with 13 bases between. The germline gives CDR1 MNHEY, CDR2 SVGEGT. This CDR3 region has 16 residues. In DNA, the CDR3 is TGTGCCAGCAGTTACTCGACTCGGGAGATGACAGATACGCAGTATTTT. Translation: CASSYSTREMTDTQYF.

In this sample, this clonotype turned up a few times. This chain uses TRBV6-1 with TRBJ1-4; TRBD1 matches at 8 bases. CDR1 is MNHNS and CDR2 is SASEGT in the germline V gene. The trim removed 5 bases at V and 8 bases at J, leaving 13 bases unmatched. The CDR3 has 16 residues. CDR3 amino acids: CASSRTGSNLSEKLFF. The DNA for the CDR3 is TGTGCCAGCAGTCGGACAGGGTCAAATCTCAGCGAAAAACTGTTTTTT.

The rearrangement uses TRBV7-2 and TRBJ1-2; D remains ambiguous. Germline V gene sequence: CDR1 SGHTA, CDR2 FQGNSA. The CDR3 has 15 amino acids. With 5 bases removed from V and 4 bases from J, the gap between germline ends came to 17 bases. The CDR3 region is CASSTLEGNFYGYTF. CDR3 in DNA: TGTGCCAGCAGCACACTCGAGGGCAACTTCTATGGCTACACCTTC.

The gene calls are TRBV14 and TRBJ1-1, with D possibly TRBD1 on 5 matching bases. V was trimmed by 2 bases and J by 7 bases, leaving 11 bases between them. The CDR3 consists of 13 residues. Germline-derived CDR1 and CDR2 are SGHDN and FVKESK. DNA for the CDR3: TGTGCCAGCAGCCAAACCAGGGCGAGTGAAGCTTTCTTT. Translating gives CASSQTRASEAFF.

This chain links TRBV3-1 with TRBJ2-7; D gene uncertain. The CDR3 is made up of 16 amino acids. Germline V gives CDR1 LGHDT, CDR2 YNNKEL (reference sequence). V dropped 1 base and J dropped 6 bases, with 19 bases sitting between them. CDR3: CASSQGQLAGVGEQYF. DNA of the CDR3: TGTGCCAGCAGCCAAGGTCAATTAGCCGGCGTTGGCGAGCAGTACTTC.

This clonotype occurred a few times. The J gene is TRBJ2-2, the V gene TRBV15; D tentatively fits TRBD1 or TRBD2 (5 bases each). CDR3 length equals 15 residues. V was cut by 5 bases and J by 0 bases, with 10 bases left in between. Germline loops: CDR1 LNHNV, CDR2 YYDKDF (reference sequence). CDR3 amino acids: CATSLGPTNTGELFF. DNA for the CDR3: TGTGCCACCAGCCTGGGACCTACGAACACCGGGGAGCTGTTTTTT.

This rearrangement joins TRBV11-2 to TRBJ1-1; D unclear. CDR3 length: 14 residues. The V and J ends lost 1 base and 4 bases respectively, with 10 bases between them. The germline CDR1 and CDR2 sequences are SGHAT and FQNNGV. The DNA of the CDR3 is TGTGCCAGCAGCTTAGGTGCGGCGAGCACTGAAGCTTTCTTT. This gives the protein CASSLGAASTEAFF.

The CDR3 DNA reads as TGTGCCAGCAGCTTAGAAGGGACAGGGGCTTACGAGCAGTACGTC. This encodes CASSLEGTGAYEQYV. The chain combines TRBV7-2 with TRBJ2-7; 10 bases agree with TRBD1. V lost 1 base, J lost 4 bases, and 4 bases stayed unmatched. In germline, CDR1 is SGHTA, CDR2 FQGNSA. The CDR3 runs to 15 residues.

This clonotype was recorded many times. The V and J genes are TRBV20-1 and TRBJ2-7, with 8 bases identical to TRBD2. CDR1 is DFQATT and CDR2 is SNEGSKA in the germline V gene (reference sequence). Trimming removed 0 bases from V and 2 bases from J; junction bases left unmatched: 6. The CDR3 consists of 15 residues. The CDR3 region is CSARDSGGRTYEQYF. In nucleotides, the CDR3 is TGCAGTGCTAGAGATAGCGGCGGGAGGACCTACGAGCAGTACTTC.

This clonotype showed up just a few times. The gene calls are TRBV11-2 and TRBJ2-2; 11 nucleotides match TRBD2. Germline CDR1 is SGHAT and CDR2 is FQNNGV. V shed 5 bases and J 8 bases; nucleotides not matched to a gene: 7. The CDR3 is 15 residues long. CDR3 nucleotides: TGTGCCAGCAGCCCCTTAGCGGGGGGGCTTGGGGAGCTGTTTTTT. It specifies CASSPLAGGLGELFF.

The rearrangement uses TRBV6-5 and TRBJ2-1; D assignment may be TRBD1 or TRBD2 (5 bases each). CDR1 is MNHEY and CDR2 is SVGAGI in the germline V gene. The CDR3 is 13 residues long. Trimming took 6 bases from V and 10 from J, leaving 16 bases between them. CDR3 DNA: TGTGCCAGCAGCCGACCCACGGGGCGGGAGCAGTTCTTC. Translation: CASSRPTGREQFF.

CDR3 loop: CASGRARYGYTF. The CDR3 nucleotides are TGTGCCAGCGGGAGGGCACGGTATGGCTACACCTTC. The chain links TRBV27 to TRBJ1-2; D is ambiguous. The CDR3 contains 12 residues. V lost 8 bases, J lost 5 bases, and 12 bases lay in between. Germline V gene data show CDR1 as MNHEY and CDR2 as SMNVEV (reference sequence).

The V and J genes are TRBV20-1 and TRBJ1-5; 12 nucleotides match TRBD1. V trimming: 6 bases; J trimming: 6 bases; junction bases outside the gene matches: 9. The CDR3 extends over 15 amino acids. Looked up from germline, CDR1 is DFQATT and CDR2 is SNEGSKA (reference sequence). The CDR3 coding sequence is TGCAGTGCCATCACGGGGACAGGGGGCGTTCAGCCCCAGCATTTT. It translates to CSAITGTGGVQPQHF.

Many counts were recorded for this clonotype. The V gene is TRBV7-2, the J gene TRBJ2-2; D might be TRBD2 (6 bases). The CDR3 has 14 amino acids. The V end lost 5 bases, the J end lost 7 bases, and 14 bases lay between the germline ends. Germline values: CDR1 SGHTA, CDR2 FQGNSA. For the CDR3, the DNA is TGTGCCAGCAGCCCGTCCCTCGGGGGCGGGGAGCTGTTTTTT. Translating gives CASSPSLGGGELFF.

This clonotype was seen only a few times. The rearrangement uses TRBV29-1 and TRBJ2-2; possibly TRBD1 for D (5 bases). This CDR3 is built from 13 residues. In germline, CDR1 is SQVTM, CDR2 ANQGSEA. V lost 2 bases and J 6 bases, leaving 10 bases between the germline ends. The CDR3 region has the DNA TGCAGCGTTGAACCCAGGGATTCCGGGGAGCTGTTTTTT. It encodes CSVEPRDSGELFF.

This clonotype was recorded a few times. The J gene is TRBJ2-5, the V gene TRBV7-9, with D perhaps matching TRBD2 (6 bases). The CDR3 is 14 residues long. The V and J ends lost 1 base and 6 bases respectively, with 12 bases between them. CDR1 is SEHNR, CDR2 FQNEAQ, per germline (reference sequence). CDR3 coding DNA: TGTGCCAGCAGCTTAGGTGGAGGGAGGCAGACCCAGTACTTC. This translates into CASSLGGGRQTQYF.

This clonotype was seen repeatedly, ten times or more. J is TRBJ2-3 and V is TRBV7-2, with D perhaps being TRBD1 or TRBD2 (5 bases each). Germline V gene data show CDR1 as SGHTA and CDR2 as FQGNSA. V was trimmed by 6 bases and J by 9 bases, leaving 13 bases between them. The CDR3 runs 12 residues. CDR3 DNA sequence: TGTGCCAGCAGACCGGGGACGGCGACGCAGTATTTT. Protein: CASRPGTATQYF. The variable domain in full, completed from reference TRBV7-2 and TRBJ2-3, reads GAGVSQSPSNKVTEKGKDVELRCDPISGHTALYWYRQSLGQGLEFLIYFQGNSAPDKSGLPSDRFSAERTGGSVSTLTIQRTQQEDSAVYLCASRPGTATQYFGPGTRLTVL.

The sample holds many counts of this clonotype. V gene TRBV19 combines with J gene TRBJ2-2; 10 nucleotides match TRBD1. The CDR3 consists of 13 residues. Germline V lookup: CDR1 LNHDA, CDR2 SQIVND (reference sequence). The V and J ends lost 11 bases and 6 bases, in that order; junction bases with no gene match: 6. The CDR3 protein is CAADRGRPGELFF. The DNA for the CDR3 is TGTGCCGCCGACAGGGGGCGCCCCGGGGAGCTGTTTTTT.

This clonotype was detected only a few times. CDR3 protein: CASSLSEPWDRGTGELFF. The CDR3 DNA sequence: TGTGCCAGCAGCTTATCAGAGCCCTGGGACAGGGGCACCGGGGAGCTGTTTTTT. This sequence joins TRBV7-8 and TRBJ2-2; 10 nucleotides line up with TRBD1. The germline V gene encodes CDR1 SGHVS and CDR2 FQNEAQ. V shed 2 bases and J 4 bases; nucleotides not matched to a gene: 10. This CDR3 has 18 residues.

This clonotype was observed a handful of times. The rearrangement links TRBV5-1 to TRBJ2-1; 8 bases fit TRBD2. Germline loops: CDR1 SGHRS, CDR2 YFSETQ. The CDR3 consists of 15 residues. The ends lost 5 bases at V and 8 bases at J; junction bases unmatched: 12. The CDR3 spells CASSLTGGPRYEQFF. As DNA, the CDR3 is TGCGCCAGCAGTCTTACGGGAGGGCCCAGGTATGAGCAGTTCTTC.

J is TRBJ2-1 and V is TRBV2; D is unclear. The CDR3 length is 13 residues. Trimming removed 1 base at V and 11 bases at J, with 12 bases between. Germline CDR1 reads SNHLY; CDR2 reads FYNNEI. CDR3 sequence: CASSEEGRGQQFF. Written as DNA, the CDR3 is TGTGCCAGCAGTGAAGAGGGTAGAGGACAGCAGTTCTTC.

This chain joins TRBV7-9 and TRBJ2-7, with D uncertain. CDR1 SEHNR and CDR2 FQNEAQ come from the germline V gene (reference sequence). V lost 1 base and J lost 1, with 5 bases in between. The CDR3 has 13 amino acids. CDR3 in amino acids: CASSLGDSYEQYF. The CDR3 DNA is TGTGCCAGCAGCTTAGGGGATTCCTACGAGCAGTACTTC.

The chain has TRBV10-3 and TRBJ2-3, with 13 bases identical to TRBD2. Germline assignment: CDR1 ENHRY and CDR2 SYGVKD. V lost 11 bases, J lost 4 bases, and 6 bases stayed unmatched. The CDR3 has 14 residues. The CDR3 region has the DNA TGTGCCGTAAAAGGGACTAGCGGGGCAGATACGCAGTATTTT. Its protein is CAVKGTSGADTQYF.

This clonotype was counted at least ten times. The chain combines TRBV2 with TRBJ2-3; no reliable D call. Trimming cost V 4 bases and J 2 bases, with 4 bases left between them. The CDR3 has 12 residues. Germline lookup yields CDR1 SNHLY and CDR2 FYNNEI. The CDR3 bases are TGTGCCAGCAGTGCCACCACAGATACGCAGTATTTT. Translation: CASSATTDTQYF.